This TCR beta chain was sequenced during a study of tumor-infiltrating lymphocytes in oesophageal squamous cell carcinoma. One entry per CDR3 protein results from TCRdb running MiXCR on the reads. The repertoire has more than 9,500 distinct CDR3 sequences, more than 55% of them found once; the top ten carry around 50%. This clonotype was observed many times. Deletions cut 4 bases from V and 2 bases from J, with 10 bases between. The CDR3 runs to 15 residues. Per the germline V gene, CDR1 is SGHDT and CDR2 is YYEEEE. The clonotype comes from a female donor with esophageal squamous cell carcinoma. The chain has TRBV5-6 and TRBJ2-6, with TRBD1 as a possible D gene (5 bases). The sample comprised blood. In DNA form, the CDR3 reads TGTGCCAGCAGCCCCCCCAGGGCTGGGGCCAACGTCCTGACTTTC. Protein product: CASSPPRAGANVLTF.